This TCR beta chain comes out of a study of monozygotic twins with inflammatory bowel disease. A note on this clonotype: Its antigen is undetermined.

CDR1 is SGHVS and CDR2 is FNYEAQ in the germline V gene. The CDR3 extends over 12 amino acids. Template switching was used to attach UMIs, which incorporated a 6-nucleotide sample barcode. One entry per CDR3 protein, without DNA, is what TCRdb gives after re-calling the 5' RACE reads. This table lists tens of thousands of distinct CDR3 sequences. The study's findings and limits: Part of the variability in patient repertoires may have come from differing immunosuppressive treatments. Discrimination among different T cell subtypes was not achievable.

The receptor was isolated from a human donor with ulcerative colitis or Crohn's disease, or a healthy co-twin of an affected twin (not recorded which). Sequencing was done on a sample of blood. V is TRBV7-6 and J is TRBJ1-1; checking the TCRdb D call of TRBD1 is not possible without DNA. The CDR3 is CASSLSRGEAFF.